These T cell receptor beta chains were read from a single sample in a study of T-cell reconstitution after alpha-beta-depleted transplantation in children. A single record per CDR3 protein comes from TCRdb applying MiXCR to the PCR reads. The repertoire includes about 610,000 distinct CDR3 sequences, roughly a tenth of them detected once, and less than 5% sits in the top ten. Specimen: PBMCs from the stem cell graft donor, collected from the stem cell graft. The source of these receptors is a human donor who donated a stem cell graft to a child with acute myeloid leukemia. Both conserved end residues are part of each CDR3. Fields, in order: V gene, clone size, CDR3 length, D gene, J gene, CDR3 protein, CDR3 DNA. D genes are given only for firm matches. Size is omitted from some rows. Given values are once, few, many or a class for expanded clones.

v_call: TRBV4-2
clone_size: NA
cdr3_length: 15
d_call: TRBD2
j_call: TRBJ2-3
cdr3_aa: CASSQGGTTPGTQYF
cdr3_nt: TGTGCCAGCAGCCAAGGTGGGACTACCCCCGGTACGCAGTATTTT

v_call: TRBV7-9
clone_size: NA
cdr3_length: 15
d_call: TRBD2
j_call: TRBJ2-1
cdr3_aa: CASSLGLAGNNERFF
cdr3_nt: TGTGCCAGCAGCTTAGGACTAGCGGGAAACAATGAGCGGTTCTTC

v_call: TRBV7-2
clone_size: many
cdr3_length: 17
d_call: NA
j_call: TRBJ2-1
cdr3_aa: CASSLASGASSYNEQFF
cdr3_nt: TGTGCCAGCAGCTTAGCCTCAGGGGCGAGCTCCTACAATGAGCAGTTCTTC

v_call: TRBV19
clone_size: few
cdr3_length: 14
d_call: NA
j_call: TRBJ2-5
cdr3_aa: CASSISPATEAQYF
cdr3_nt: TGTGCCAGTAGTATTAGCCCAGCAACGGAGGCCCAGTACTTC

v_call: TRBV20-1
clone_size: many
cdr3_length: 15
d_call: TRBD2
j_call: TRBJ2-2
cdr3_aa: CSASPWTSESGELFF
cdr3_nt: TGCAGTGCTAGCCCCTGGACTAGCGAAAGCGGGGAGCTGTTTTTT

v_call: TRBV16
clone_size: few
cdr3_length: 14
d_call: NA
j_call: TRBJ1-2
cdr3_aa: CASSQGTSSWGYTF
cdr3_nt: TGTGCCAGCAGCCAAGGGACGTCGTCCTGGGGCTACACCTTC

v_call: TRBV4-3
clone_size: few
cdr3_length: 15
d_call: NA
j_call: TRBJ2-5
cdr3_aa: CASSQGALVQETQYF
cdr3_nt: TGCGCCAGCAGCCAAGGGGCGCTCGTACAAGAGACCCAGTACTTC

v_call: TRBV5-1
clone_size: few
cdr3_length: 14
d_call: NA
j_call: TRBJ2-2
cdr3_aa: CASGVQGNTGELFF
cdr3_nt: TGCGCCAGCGGGGTCCAGGGGAACACCGGGGAGCTGTTTTTT

v_call: TRBV20-1
clone_size: few
cdr3_length: 15
d_call: NA
j_call: TRBJ2-1
cdr3_aa: CSAVQSEGLYNEQFF
cdr3_nt: TGCAGTGCGGTCCAGAGTGAGGGACTCTACAATGAGCAGTTCTTC

v_call: TRBV6-2/TRBV6-3
clone_size: many
cdr3_length: 15
d_call: NA
j_call: TRBJ2-1
cdr3_aa: CASSYGRINTNEQFF
cdr3_nt: TGTGCCAGCAGTTACGGGCGGATTAATACCAATGAGCAGTTCTTC

v_call: TRBV12-3/TRBV12-4
clone_size: many
cdr3_length: 15
d_call: NA
j_call: TRBJ2-7
cdr3_aa: CASSNPPKKTNEQYF
cdr3_nt: TGTGCCAGCTCAAATCCCCCTAAGAAGACCAACGAGCAGTACTTC

v_call: TRBV3-1
clone_size: few
cdr3_length: 16
d_call: TRBD2
j_call: TRBJ2-3
cdr3_aa: CASSQSLAGFTDTQYF
cdr3_nt: TGTGCCAGCAGCCAGTCACTAGCGGGGTTCACAGATACGCAGTATTTT

v_call: TRBV4-3
clone_size: NA
cdr3_length: 15
d_call: NA
j_call: TRBJ1-1
cdr3_aa: CASSQVPGKGTEAFF
cdr3_nt: TGCGCCAGCAGCCAAGTCCCAGGGAAGGGCACTGAAGCTTTCTTT

v_call: TRBV7-2
clone_size: few
cdr3_length: 13
d_call: NA
j_call: TRBJ1-2
cdr3_aa: CASSFYTNYGYTF
cdr3_nt: TGTGCCAGCAGCTTTTACACTAACTATGGCTACACCTTC

v_call: TRBV5-1
clone_size: many
cdr3_length: 15
d_call: NA
j_call: TRBJ2-2
cdr3_aa: CASSFIRGNTGELFF
cdr3_nt: TGCGCCAGCAGCTTTATCAGGGGGAACACCGGGGAGCTGTTTTTT

v_call: TRBV29-1
clone_size: NA
cdr3_length: 13
d_call: TRBD2
j_call: TRBJ2-7
cdr3_aa: CSASTGGVEEQYF
cdr3_nt: TGCAGCGCTTCAACGGGAGGGGTGGAAGAGCAGTACTTC

v_call: TRBV6-2/TRBV6-3
clone_size: few
cdr3_length: 16
d_call: TRBD1
j_call: TRBJ2-2
cdr3_aa: CASSSPGQGRAGELFF
cdr3_nt: TGTGCCAGCAGTTCGCCCGGACAGGGGAGGGCCGGGGAGCTGTTTTTT

v_call: TRBV24-1
clone_size: many
cdr3_length: 15
d_call: NA
j_call: TRBJ2-5
cdr3_aa: CATSDPQGTGETQYF
cdr3_nt: TGTGCCACCAGTGACCCGCAAGGAACCGGAGAGACCCAGTACTTC

v_call: TRBV30
clone_size: few
cdr3_length: 12
d_call: NA
j_call: TRBJ2-1
cdr3_aa: CAWSIGYNEQFF
cdr3_nt: TGTGCCTGGAGTATTGGTTACAATGAGCAGTTCTTC

v_call: TRBV20-1
clone_size: few
cdr3_length: 14
d_call: NA
j_call: TRBJ2-1
cdr3_aa: CSARGGAGYNEQFF
cdr3_nt: TGCAGTGCTAGAGGGGGGGCAGGTTACAATGAGCAGTTCTTC

v_call: TRBV20-1
clone_size: NA
cdr3_length: 17
d_call: TRBD2
j_call: TRBJ2-3
cdr3_aa: CSARATQRREASNTQYF
cdr3_nt: TGCAGTGCTAGAGCCACCCAGCGGCGGGAGGCCAGCAATACGCAGTATTTT

v_call: TRBV20-1
clone_size: NA
cdr3_length: 12
d_call: NA
j_call: TRBJ2-7
cdr3_aa: CSARPTSGEQYF
cdr3_nt: TGCAGTGCTAGACCTACCTCCGGGGAGCAGTACTTC

v_call: TRBV2
clone_size: many
cdr3_length: 17
d_call: TRBD1
j_call: TRBJ2-3
cdr3_aa: CASRGTGWMGSTDTQYF
cdr3_nt: TGTGCCTCCAGGGGGACAGGGTGGATGGGTAGCACAGATACGCAGTATTTT

v_call: TRBV5-5
clone_size: few
cdr3_length: 15
d_call: TRBD1
j_call: TRBJ2-4
cdr3_aa: CASTKPGTDKNIQYF
cdr3_nt: TGTGCCAGCACGAAACCGGGGACAGACAAAAACATTCAGTACTTC

v_call: TRBV30
clone_size: many
cdr3_length: 14
d_call: NA
j_call: TRBJ2-1
cdr3_aa: CAWSVRGLYNEQFF
cdr3_nt: TGTGCCTGGAGTGTAAGGGGTTTGTACAATGAGCAGTTCTTC

v_call: TRBV29-1
clone_size: NA
cdr3_length: 11
d_call: NA
j_call: TRBJ1-1
cdr3_aa: CSVGAGTEAFF
cdr3_nt: TGCAGCGTCGGGGCCGGCACTGAAGCTTTCTTT

v_call: TRBV20-1
clone_size: many
cdr3_length: 14
d_call: TRBD2
j_call: TRBJ2-7
cdr3_aa: CSARDGRPRKEQYF
cdr3_nt: TGCAGTGCTAGAGACGGGAGGCCCAGGAAGGAGCAGTACTTC

v_call: TRBV4-3
clone_size: few
cdr3_length: 15
d_call: NA
j_call: TRBJ2-1
cdr3_aa: CASSQDRNFPNEQFF
cdr3_nt: TGCGCCAGCAGCCAAGATCGCAACTTTCCCAATGAGCAGTTCTTC

v_call: TRBV29-1
clone_size: many
cdr3_length: 12
d_call: NA
j_call: TRBJ2-4
cdr3_aa: CSVEVAKNIQYF
cdr3_nt: TGCAGCGTTGAGGTAGCCAAAAACATTCAGTACTTC

v_call: TRBV4-1
clone_size: many
cdr3_length: 14
d_call: NA
j_call: TRBJ2-7
cdr3_aa: CASSHAANSYEQYF
cdr3_nt: TGCGCCAGCAGCCACGCTGCCAACTCCTACGAGCAGTACTTC

v_call: TRBV29-1
clone_size: NA
cdr3_length: 16
d_call: NA
j_call: TRBJ2-2
cdr3_aa: CSAATGSGPITGELFF
cdr3_nt: TGCAGCGCCGCGACAGGATCAGGACCCATCACCGGGGAGCTGTTTTTT

v_call: TRBV7-2
clone_size: many
cdr3_length: 15
d_call: TRBD2
j_call: TRBJ2-1
cdr3_aa: CASSLLGGDYNEQFF
cdr3_nt: TGTGCCAGCAGCCTCCTGGGGGGGGATTACAATGAGCAGTTCTTC

v_call: TRBV2
clone_size: few
cdr3_length: 16
d_call: TRBD1
j_call: TRBJ2-1
cdr3_aa: CASSPDRGLNYNEQFF
cdr3_nt: TGTGCCAGCAGTCCAGACAGGGGGCTAAACTACAATGAGCAGTTCTTC

v_call: TRBV29-1
clone_size: few
cdr3_length: 14
d_call: NA
j_call: TRBJ2-1
cdr3_aa: CSVEYAGLNNEQFF
cdr3_nt: TGCAGCGTTGAGTACGCTGGGCTGAACAATGAGCAGTTCTTC

v_call: TRBV7-9
clone_size: many
cdr3_length: 15
d_call: NA
j_call: TRBJ2-7
cdr3_aa: CASSTPVGGPYEQYF
cdr3_nt: TGTGCCAGCAGCACCCCGGTAGGGGGGCCCTACGAGCAGTACTTC

v_call: TRBV12-3/TRBV12-4
clone_size: many
cdr3_length: 12
d_call: NA
j_call: TRBJ2-1
cdr3_aa: CASSSRYNEQFF
cdr3_nt: TGTGCCAGCAGTTCCCGTTACAATGAGCAGTTCTTC

v_call: TRBV12-3/TRBV12-4
clone_size: few
cdr3_length: 13
d_call: NA
j_call: TRBJ1-2
cdr3_aa: CASTILGELGYTF
cdr3_nt: TGTGCCAGCACTATTTTGGGGGAACTTGGCTACACCTTC

v_call: TRBV5-1
clone_size: NA
cdr3_length: 14
d_call: TRBD2
j_call: TRBJ2-7
cdr3_aa: CASSSTSINYEQYF
cdr3_nt: TGCGCCAGCAGCTCGACTAGCATCAACTACGAGCAGTACTTC

v_call: TRBV25-1
clone_size: NA
cdr3_length: 15
d_call: TRBD2
j_call: TRBJ2-1
cdr3_aa: CASTDSGRAYNEQFF
cdr3_nt: TGTGCCAGCACCGATAGCGGGAGGGCCTACAATGAGCAGTTCTTC

v_call: TRBV29-1
clone_size: NA
cdr3_length: 14
d_call: NA
j_call: TRBJ1-1
cdr3_aa: CSFDAGLRNTEAFF
cdr3_nt: TGCAGCTTTGACGCAGGGTTGCGAAACACTGAAGCTTTCTTT

v_call: TRBV2
clone_size: NA
cdr3_length: 15
d_call: TRBD2
j_call: TRBJ2-7
cdr3_aa: CASRLEVAGAGEQYF
cdr3_nt: TGTGCCAGCAGGCTAGAGGTAGCGGGAGCGGGCGAGCAGTACTTC

v_call: TRBV5-1
clone_size: many
cdr3_length: 13
d_call: NA
j_call: TRBJ2-1
cdr3_aa: CASSLGPINEQFF
cdr3_nt: TGCGCCAGCAGCTTAGGACCAATCAATGAGCAGTTCTTC

v_call: TRBV28
clone_size: few
cdr3_length: 14
d_call: NA
j_call: TRBJ1-2
cdr3_aa: CASSLQGLLRGYTF
cdr3_nt: TGTGCCAGCAGTTTGCAGGGGCTCCTGAGGGGCTACACCTTC

v_call: TRBV5-1
clone_size: NA
cdr3_length: 16
d_call: TRBD1
j_call: TRBJ1-1
cdr3_aa: CASSVQGAEVGTEAFF
cdr3_nt: TGCGCCAGCAGCGTCCAGGGGGCAGAGGTGGGCACTGAAGCTTTCTTT

v_call: TRBV30
clone_size: NA
cdr3_length: 13
d_call: NA
j_call: TRBJ1-1
cdr3_aa: CAWKMNTVTEAFF
cdr3_nt: TGTGCCTGGAAGATGAACACTGTAACTGAAGCTTTCTTT

v_call: TRBV6-1
clone_size: many
cdr3_length: 14
d_call: NA
j_call: TRBJ1-1
cdr3_aa: CASREGGLNTEAFF
cdr3_nt: TGTGCCAGCAGGGAGGGGGGGTTGAACACTGAAGCTTTCTTT

v_call: TRBV7-2
clone_size: NA
cdr3_length: 13
d_call: TRBD2
j_call: TRBJ2-7
cdr3_aa: CASMGSGNYEQYF
cdr3_nt: TGTGCCAGCATGGGTAGCGGGAACTACGAGCAGTACTTC

v_call: TRBV27
clone_size: many
cdr3_length: 12
d_call: NA
j_call: TRBJ1-1
cdr3_aa: CASSAWDTEAFF
cdr3_nt: TGTGCCAGCTCCGCCTGGGACACTGAAGCTTTCTTT

v_call: TRBV5-5
clone_size: few
cdr3_length: 15
d_call: NA
j_call: TRBJ2-7
cdr3_aa: CASSPHDNPSYEQYF
cdr3_nt: TGTGCCAGCAGCCCTCATGACAATCCCTCCTACGAGCAGTACTTC

v_call: TRBV28
clone_size: few
cdr3_length: 16
d_call: TRBD2
j_call: TRBJ2-1
cdr3_aa: CASSPGLAGVNNEQFF
cdr3_nt: TGTGCCAGCAGTCCTGGACTAGCGGGGGTAAACAATGAGCAGTTCTTC

v_call: TRBV30
clone_size: NA
cdr3_length: 13
d_call: TRBD2
j_call: TRBJ2-3
cdr3_aa: CAWSPTSGTTQYF
cdr3_nt: TGTGCCTGGAGCCCGACTAGCGGGACAACGCAGTATTTT

v_call: TRBV6-1
clone_size: few
cdr3_length: 11
d_call: NA
j_call: TRBJ2-3
cdr3_aa: CAGAATDTQYF
cdr3_nt: TGTGCCGGAGCGGCCACAGATACGCAGTATTTT

v_call: TRBV9
clone_size: NA
cdr3_length: 16
d_call: TRBD2
j_call: TRBJ2-5
cdr3_aa: CASSTREGRYQETQYF
cdr3_nt: TGTGCCAGCAGCACACGGGAGGGCCGTTACCAAGAGACCCAGTACTTC